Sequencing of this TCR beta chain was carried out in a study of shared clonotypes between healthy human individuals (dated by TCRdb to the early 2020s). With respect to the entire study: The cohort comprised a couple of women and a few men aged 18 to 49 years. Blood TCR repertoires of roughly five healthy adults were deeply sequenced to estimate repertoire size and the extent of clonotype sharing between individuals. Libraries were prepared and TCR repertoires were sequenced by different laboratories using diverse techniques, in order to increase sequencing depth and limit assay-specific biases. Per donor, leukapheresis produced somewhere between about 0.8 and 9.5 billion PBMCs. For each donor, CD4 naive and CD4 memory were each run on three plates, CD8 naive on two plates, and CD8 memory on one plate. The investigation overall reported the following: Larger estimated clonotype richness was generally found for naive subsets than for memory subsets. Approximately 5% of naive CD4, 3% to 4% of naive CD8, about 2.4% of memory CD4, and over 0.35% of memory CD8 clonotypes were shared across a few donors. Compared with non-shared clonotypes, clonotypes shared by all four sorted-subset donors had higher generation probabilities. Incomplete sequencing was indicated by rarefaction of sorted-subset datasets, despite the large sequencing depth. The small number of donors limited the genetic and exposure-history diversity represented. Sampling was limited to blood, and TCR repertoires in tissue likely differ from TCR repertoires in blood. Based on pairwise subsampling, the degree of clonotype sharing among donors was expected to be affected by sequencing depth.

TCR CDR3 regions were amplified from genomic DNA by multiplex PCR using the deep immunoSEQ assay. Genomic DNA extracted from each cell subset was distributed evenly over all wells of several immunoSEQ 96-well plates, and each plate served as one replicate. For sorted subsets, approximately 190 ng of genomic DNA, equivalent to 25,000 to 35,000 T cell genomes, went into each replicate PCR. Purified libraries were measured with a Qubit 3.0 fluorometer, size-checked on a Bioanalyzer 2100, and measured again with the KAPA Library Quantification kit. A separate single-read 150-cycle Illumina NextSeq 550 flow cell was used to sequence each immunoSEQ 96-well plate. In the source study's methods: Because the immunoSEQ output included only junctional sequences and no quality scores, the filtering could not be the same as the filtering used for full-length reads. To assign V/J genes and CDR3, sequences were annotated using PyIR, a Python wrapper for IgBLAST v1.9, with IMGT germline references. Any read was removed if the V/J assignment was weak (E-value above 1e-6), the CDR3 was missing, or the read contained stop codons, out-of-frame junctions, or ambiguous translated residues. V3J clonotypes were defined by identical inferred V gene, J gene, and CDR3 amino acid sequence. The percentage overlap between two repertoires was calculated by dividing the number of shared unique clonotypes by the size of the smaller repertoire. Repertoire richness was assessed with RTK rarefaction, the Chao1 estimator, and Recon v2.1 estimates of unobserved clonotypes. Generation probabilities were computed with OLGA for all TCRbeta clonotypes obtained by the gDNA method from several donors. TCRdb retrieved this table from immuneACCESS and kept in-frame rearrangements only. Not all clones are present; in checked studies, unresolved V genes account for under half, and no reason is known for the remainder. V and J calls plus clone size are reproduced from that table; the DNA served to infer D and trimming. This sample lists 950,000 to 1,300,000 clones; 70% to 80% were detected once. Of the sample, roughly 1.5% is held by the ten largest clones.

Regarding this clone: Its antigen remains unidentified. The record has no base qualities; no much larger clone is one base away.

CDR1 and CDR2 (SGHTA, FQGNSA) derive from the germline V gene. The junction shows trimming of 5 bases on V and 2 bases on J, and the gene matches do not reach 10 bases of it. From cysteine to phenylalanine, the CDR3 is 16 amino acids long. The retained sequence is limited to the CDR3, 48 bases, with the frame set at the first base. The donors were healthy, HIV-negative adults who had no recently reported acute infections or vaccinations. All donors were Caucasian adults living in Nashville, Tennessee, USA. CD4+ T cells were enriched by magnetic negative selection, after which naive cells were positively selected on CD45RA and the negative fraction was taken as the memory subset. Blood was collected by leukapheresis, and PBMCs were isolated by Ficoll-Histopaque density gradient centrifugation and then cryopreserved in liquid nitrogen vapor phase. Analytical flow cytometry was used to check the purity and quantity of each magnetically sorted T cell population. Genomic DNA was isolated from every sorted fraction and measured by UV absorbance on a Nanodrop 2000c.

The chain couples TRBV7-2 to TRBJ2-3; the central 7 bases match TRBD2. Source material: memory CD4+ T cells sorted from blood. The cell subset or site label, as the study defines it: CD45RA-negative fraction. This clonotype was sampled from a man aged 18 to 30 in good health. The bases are TGTGCCAGCAGCCACTCCGGGGGGATCCTCACAGATACGCAGTATTTT. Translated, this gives CASSHSGGILTDTQYF.